These 20 T cell receptor beta chains were all obtained from the same sample, sequenced in a study of T cell clones after liver transplantation. Clones were read by immunoSEQ multiplex PCR, and TCRdb kept only the in-frame ones, dropping some. Of around 70,000 clones listed, 90% to 95% are singletons. Specimen: CD4+ T cells from blood, collected less than 28 months after liver transplant. The receptors originated from a human patient who received a liver transplant. Some T cells may be transferred from the graft donor.

The genes are TRBV27 and TRBJ2-1; 9 bases match TRBD1. The trim removed 6 bases at V and 1 base at J, leaving 19 bases unmatched. Germline CDR1 and CDR2: MNHEY and SMNVEV (reference sequence). This CDR3 has 20 residues. DNA for the CDR3: TGTGCCAGCAGCCTCGGCCGGGGACAGGGTTCGGCGAGTTCCTACAATGAGCAGTTCTTC. Its translation: CASSLGRGQGSASSYNEQFF.

V gene TRBV28 combines with J gene TRBJ1-1, with D possibly being TRBD1 (6 bases). This CDR3 is built from 14 residues. Trimming took 7 bases from V and 5 from J, leaving 17 bases between them. Germline loops: CDR1 MDHEN, CDR2 SYDVKM. Written as DNA, the CDR3 is TGTGCCAGCAAAAGCGGGGGCGCTCAGACTGAAGCTTTCTTT. Its translation is CASKSGGAQTEAFF.

The genes are TRBV7-9 and TRBJ2-7; D unclear. Germline values: CDR1 SEHNR, CDR2 FQNEAQ (reference sequence). The CDR3 totals 12 residues. V was trimmed by 1 base and J by 4 bases, leaving 5 bases between them. Written as DNA, the CDR3 is TGTGCCAGCAGCTTAGATCTGTACGAGCAGTACTTC. Encoded protein: CASSLDLYEQYF.

The gene calls are TRBV10-2 and TRBJ2-7, with D hard to call. The CDR3 totals 13 residues. Looked up from germline, CDR1 is WSHSY and CDR2 is SAAADI. With 6 bases removed from V and 0 bases from J, the gap between germline ends came to 9 bases. CDR3 region: CASRARNSYEQYF. CDR3 coding DNA: TGCGCCAGCAGAGCCAGGAACTCCTACGAGCAGTACTTC.

The V gene is TRBV2, the J gene TRBJ2-3; the D is unclear. The germline gives CDR1 SNHLY, CDR2 FYNNEI. There are 14 residues in the CDR3. Trimming removed 4 bases from V and 0 bases from J, with 8 bases in between. The CDR3 loop is CASSAQMSTDTQYF. The CDR3 DNA follows: TGTGCCAGCAGTGCCCAGATGAGCACAGATACGCAGTATTTT.

This sequence joins TRBV11-1 and TRBJ2-1; possibly TRBD1 for D (5 bases). The germline gives CDR1 SGHAT, CDR2 FQDESV (reference sequence). The CDR3 contains 12 residues. V lost 3 bases and J 15 bases, leaving 15 bases between the germline ends. The CDR3 coding sequence is TGTGCCAGCAGCTTGCAGGGATCGGTCGCGTTCTTC. Its protein is CASSLQGSVAFF.

On this clone itself: Other nucleotide sequences in the sample specify the same CDR3. The chain uses TRBV2 and TRBJ2-1, with unresolved D. Trimming removed 9 bases from V and 4 bases from J, with 7 bases in between. The germline V gene has CDR1 SNHLY and CDR2 FYNNEI. The CDR3 sequence is 11 residues long. Here the CDR3 reads CASSPYNEQFF. CDR3 nucleotides: TGTGCCAGTTCCCCATACAATGAGCAGTTCTTC.

The rearrangement joins TRBV5-1 to TRBJ2-7, with D possibly TRBD2 on 6 matching bases. The V gene's germline CDR1 is SGHRS and CDR2 YFSETQ. V lost 2 bases and J lost 0, with 15 bases in between. The CDR3 is 16 amino acids. The CDR3 DNA reads TGCGCCAGCAGCTTTAGTAGCGGAGGCCTCTCCTACGAGCAGTACTTC. Translated: CASSFSSGGLSYEQYF.

The chain uses TRBV11-3 and TRBJ2-7; the D gene is possibly TRBD2 (6 bases). V lost 5 bases and J lost 2, with 13 bases in between. The CDR3 consists of 14 residues. Germline V gene sequence: CDR1 SGHNT, CDR2 YENEEA. The CDR3, as DNA: TGTGCCAGCAGCCCCCCGGGACTTACCTACGAGCAGTACTTC. This encodes CASSPPGLTYEQYF.

The V call is TRBV2, the J call TRBJ1-3; D is perhaps TRBD1 (5 bases). Germline CDR1 is SNHLY and CDR2 is FYNNEI. The CDR3 consists of 16 residues. Trimming removed 1 base from V and 0 bases from J, with 10 bases in between. CDR3 nucleotide sequence: TGTGCCAGCAGTGAAGGGGGACTTCTCTCTGGAAACACCATATATTTT. It specifies CASSEGGLLSGNTIYF.

The chain carries TRBV7-9 and TRBJ2-7; 12 bases are shared with TRBD2. This CDR3 region has 17 residues. Germline CDR1 and CDR2: SEHNR and FQNEAQ (reference sequence). The V gene end was trimmed by 1 base and the J gene end by 7 bases; junction bases not matched to a gene: 11. CDR3 amino acids: CASSLVPLAGGPGEQYF. CDR3 bases: TGTGCCAGCAGCTTAGTGCCGCTAGCGGGAGGGCCCGGGGAGCAGTACTTC.

The sample holds one count of this clone. The chain links TRBV13 to TRBJ2-7; 10 bases line up with TRBD2. Losses at the gene ends were 5 bases for V and 2 bases for J; bases not matched to a gene: 6. Germline V CDR1 and CDR2: PRHDT, FYEKMQ (reference sequence). CDR3 length: 15 residues. The CDR3 coding sequence is TGTGCCAGCAGCCCAAGGACTAGCGGTCCCTACGAGCAGTACTTC. Its translation: CASSPRTSGPYEQYF.

The chain links TRBV9 to TRBJ1-2; D possibly corresponds to TRBD1 (5 bases). Trimming took off 3 bases at V and 8 bases at J, with 17 bases between the two ends. This CDR3 has 14 residues. The germline V gene has CDR1 SGDLS and CDR2 YYNGEE. CDR3 sequence reads: CASSADSLFVGYTF. CDR3 sequence (DNA): TGTGCCAGCAGCGCCGACAGCCTTTTTGTCGGCTACACCTTC.

J is TRBJ2-2 and V is TRBV6-4; 12 bases match TRBD2. The V segment lost 8 bases and the J segment 3 bases; nucleotides outside the gene matches: 4. Per germline, CDR1 MRHNA and CDR2 SNTAGT. The CDR3 is 15 residues long. CDR3 coding DNA: TGTGCCAGCCCGCTAGCGGGAGGGGACACCGGGGAGCTGTTTTTT. Its protein product is CASPLAGGDTGELFF.

The chain uses TRBV19 and TRBJ1-6; a weak D match, TRBD1 (6 bases). Trimming removed 4 bases at V and 6 bases at J, with 10 bases between. CDR3 length: 14 amino acids. The germline CDR1 and CDR2 sequences are LNHDA and SQIVND (reference sequence). DNA of the CDR3: TGTGCCAGTAGTAACCTCAGGGGTAATTCACCCCTCCACTTT. Protein sequence: CASSNLRGNSPLHF.

V usage is TRBV5-4 and J usage is TRBJ1-1; 12 nucleotides agree with TRBD1. The CDR3 sequence is 16 residues long. V trimming: 4 bases; J trimming: 5 bases; junction bases outside the gene matches: 9. Germline CDR1 is SGHNT and CDR2 is YYREEE (reference sequence). CDR3 nucleotides: TGTGCCAGCAGCATCGGGACAGGGGGCCCCGGTACTGAAGCTTTCTTT. Amino acid sequence: CASSIGTGGPGTEAFF.

The chain uses TRBV19 and TRBJ1-3; a weak D match, TRBD1 (5 bases). This CDR3 is 16 amino acids long. V was shortened by 5 bases and J by 0 bases, with 14 bases between the two germline ends. Germline CDR1 and CDR2: LNHDA and SQIVND (reference sequence). CDR3 in DNA: TGTGCCAGTAGTGAAACAGGCGTATTCTCTGGAAACACCATATATTTT. Translated, it gives CASSETGVFSGNTIYF.

This chain joins TRBV6-1 and TRBJ2-7; no firm D call. The CDR3 covers 12 residues. V lost 0 bases to trimming and J lost 4 bases, with 4 bases between them. Germline loops: CDR1 MNHNS, CDR2 SASEGT. The CDR3 DNA follows: TGTGCCAGCAGTGAAGCCGCTTACGAGCAGTACTTC. Translating it yields CASSEAAYEQYF.

DNA for the CDR3: TGCGCCAGCTCGACGGAGGCGGATACGCAGTATTTT. Encoded protein: CASSTEADTQYF. V is TRBV5-1 and J is TRBJ2-3, with D tentatively TRBD2 (5 bases). CDR1 and CDR2 (germline): SGHRS, YFSETQ. The germline V and J ends were trimmed by 7 bases and 6 bases, with 12 bases remaining between them. The CDR3 spans 12 residues.

This chain links TRBV27 with TRBJ2-3; 12 positions match TRBD1. Germline CDR1 reads MNHEY; CDR2 reads SMNVEV (reference sequence). There are 17 residues in the CDR3. V was clipped by 7 bases and J by 7 bases; unmatched bases: 15. The CDR3 sequence: CASTFNRPGQGANTQYF. The DNA of the CDR3 is TGTGCCAGCACCTTTAACCGACCGGGACAGGGGGCAAATACGCAGTATTTT.